Below, one T cell receptor beta chain is given with its context. This clonotype was observed many times. No antigen is known for it. No much larger clonotype is one base removed from it; base qualities were not supplied. Bone marrow was sampled from every patient at the time of active disease. Bone marrow mononuclear cells were isolated by Ficoll-Hypaque density gradient centrifugation. Myeloma plasma cells were removed and CD138-negative cells were obtained by negative selection following labeling with CD138 magnetic microbeads on a MACS separator. Flow cytometry on an Attune NxT with CD138 antibodies was used to check the purity of the isolated cells. TRIzol reagent was used to extract total RNA, which was then quantified with a NanoDrop spectrophotometer. For each patient, the CD138-negative bone marrow sample underwent paired RNA-seq and IR-seq. The source of the sample is a study of read filtering for tumor transcriptome and immune sequencing (dated by TCRdb to the early 2020s). Broadly, across the study: Of the patients in the cohort, about 17 were male and 14 to 15 were female, and their mean age was approximately 70 years, with a range of roughly 47 to 80. Under revised international staging, roughly 8 patients fell into R-ISS I, more than 15 into R-ISS II and 6 or 7 into R-ISS III. Whole-transcriptome libraries were prepared with the TruSeq RNA Access Library Prep Kit after DNase treatment. TCR-region mapped reads per sample ranged from about 3.5 to 10.27 million with IR-seq versus only about 85 to 1273 with RNA-seq. Using the same bone marrow samples, the study ran both targeted immune repertoire sequencing and bulk whole-transcriptome sequencing and then compared the TCR repertoires from each method. As a main aim, a read-filtering strategy for immune repertoire data was addressed, with the specific question being whether clonotypes supported by a single read should be removed. The paper's findings and limits, for the study overall: The sorted CD138-negative fraction was a mixed bone marrow immune population, not purified T cells. The correlation between IR-seq and RNA-seq shared clonotype proportions rose when single-read clonotypes were removed. Compared with RNA-seq, IR-seq captured clonotypes at much higher depth and more reliably, and a smaller IR-seq throughput was enough to identify most shared clonotypes. In IR-seq, single-read clonotypes were roughly 86% of clonotypes but 3% to 4% of total reads; in RNA-seq they were about three quarters of clonotypes and 35% to 55% of reads.

The trim is 3 bases for V and 2 bases for J, with a gap of 13 bases between the germline ends. CDR1 and CDR2 (LGHDT, YNNKEL) derive from the germline V gene (reference sequence). Counted from cysteine to phenylalanine, this CDR3 has 15 amino acids. CDR3 DNA only is kept here, 45 bases in frame from base 1. The Immunoverse kit was used to build TCR libraries from about 400 ng RNA, with molecular barcoded adaptors covering alpha/delta and beta/gamma chains. TCR library preparation used the same RNA that was used for transcriptome sequencing. Sequencing of TCR libraries was carried out on an Illumina HiSeq 4000 with 2 x 150 cycles. Processing in the source paper ran as follows. Using MiXCR, which included quality filtering and error correction, TCR reads were aligned to human V, D, J and C references and then assembled into CDR3 clonotypes. Clonotype counts and gene usage diversity were analyzed with the tcR package in R. Raw mapping reads were checked after the RNA-seq reads had been mapped by STAR aligner version 2.5.3a onto the human GRCh37 genome. To test the effect of sequencing depth on detected clonotypes, IR-seq fastq files were randomly downsampled using Seqtk 1.3. Starting from the raw public reads, TCRdb applied fastp trimming at Q25, assembled clones with MiXCR and retained in-frame beta chains. CDR3 protein sequences are deduplicated, and each keeps its most common genes and DNA. TCRdb's processing, not the study's, gives the V and J calls here. This sample lists over 35,000 distinct CDR3 sequences; around 11% were detected once. The ten largest make up about 35% of the sample.

The rearrangement combines TRBV3-1 with TRBJ1-2, with a tentative D gene TRBD1 over 6 matching bases. The sequenced material came from a population of CD138-negative cells sorted from bone marrow. The cell subset or site label, as the study defines it: bone marrow mononuclear cells depleted of CD138+ plasma/myeloma cells by negative magnetic selection. This TCR came from a donor at least 40 years old with multiple myeloma. CDR3 loop: CASSHARGLNYGYTF. The sequenced DNA: TGTGCCAGCAGCCACGCCAGGGGCCTCAACTATGGCTACACCTTC.